The text below deals with one T cell receptor (beta chain). The sample is drawn from a study of blood T cell repertoires in COVID-19. Study background: T cells, B-cell-depleted T cells, or PBMCs provided the cDNA or gDNA that served as material.

The CDR3 length is 16 residues. CDR1 is SGHNT and CDR2 is YYREEE in the germline V gene (reference sequence). Trimming cost V 0 bases and J 7 bases; bases outside gene matches: 11. TCRdb's copy holds only in-frame clones and misses some; the assay was immunoSEQ multiplex PCR. Counted here are roughly 250,000 clones, roughly nine tenths occurring once; the ten biggest clones make up about 10%. This clonotype was sampled from a man in his forties or fifties who had recovered from COVID-19. The chain carries TRBV5-4 and TRBJ2-7; the match to TRBD2 covers 9 bases. Material for sequencing was peripheral blood. Here the CDR3 DNA reads TGTGCCAGCAGCTTGGAATATTGGTCTAGCGGGAATGAGCAGTACTTC. It translates to CASSLEYWSSGNEQYF.